The T cell receptor beta chain under discussion was sequenced for a study of early T cells in non-severe SARS-CoV-2 infection. Study summary: From unsorted whole blood, bulk RNA was sequenced, and the chains remained unpaired.

The length of the CDR3 is 13 residues. V was cut by 5 bases and J by 5 bases, with 12 bases left in between. Germline V gene sequence: CDR1 LNHDA, CDR2 SQIVND (reference sequence). Tagging with unique molecular identifiers was applied to individual cDNA molecules. Each CDR3 protein gets one entry after TCRdb re-called the 5' RACE reads with MiXCR. The sample consists of more than 35,000 distinct CDR3 sequences, around 3.9% of them appearing once. In this sample, this clonotype turned up many times. The specimen was whole blood. The rearrangement uses TRBV19 and TRBJ1-1; D is unclear. This receptor was taken from an adult who was a healthcare worker with PCR-confirmed SARS-CoV-2 infection or an uninfected control (not recorded which). The CDR3 protein is CASSVTLTTEAFF. CDR3 DNA sequence: TGTGCCAGTAGTGTGACTCTGACGACTGAAGCTTTCTTT.